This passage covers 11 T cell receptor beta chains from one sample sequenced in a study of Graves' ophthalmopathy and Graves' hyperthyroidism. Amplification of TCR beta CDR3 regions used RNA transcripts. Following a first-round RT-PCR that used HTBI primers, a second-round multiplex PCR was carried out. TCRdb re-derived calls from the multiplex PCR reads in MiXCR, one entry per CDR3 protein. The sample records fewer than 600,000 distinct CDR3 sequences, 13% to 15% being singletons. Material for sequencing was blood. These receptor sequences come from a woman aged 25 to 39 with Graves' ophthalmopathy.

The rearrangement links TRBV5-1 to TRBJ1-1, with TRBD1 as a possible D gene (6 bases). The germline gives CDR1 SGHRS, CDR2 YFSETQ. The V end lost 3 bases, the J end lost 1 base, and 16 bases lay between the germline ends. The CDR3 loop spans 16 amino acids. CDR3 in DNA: TGCGCCAGCAGCTCAACGAGGGGGGCGCGGAACACTGAAGCTTTCTTT. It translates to CASSSTRGARNTEAFF. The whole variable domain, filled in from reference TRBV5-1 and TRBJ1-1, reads KAGVTQTPRYLIKTRGQQVTLSCSPISGHRSVSWYQQTPGQGLQFLFEYFSETQRNKGNFPGRFSGRQFSNSRSEMNVSTLELGDSALYLCASSSTRGARNTEAFFGQGTRLTVV.

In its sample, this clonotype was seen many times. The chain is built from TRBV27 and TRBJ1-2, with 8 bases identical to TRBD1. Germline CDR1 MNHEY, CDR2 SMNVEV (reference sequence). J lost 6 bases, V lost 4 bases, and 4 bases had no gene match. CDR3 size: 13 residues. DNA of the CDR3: TGTGCCAGCAGTTCAGGGGGCGCCCATGGCTACACCTTC. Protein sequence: CASSSGGAHGYTF.

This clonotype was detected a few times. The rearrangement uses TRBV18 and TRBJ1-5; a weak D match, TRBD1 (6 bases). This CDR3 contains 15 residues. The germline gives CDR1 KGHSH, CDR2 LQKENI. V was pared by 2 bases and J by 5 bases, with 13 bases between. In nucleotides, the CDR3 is TGTGCCAGCTCACCAGACGACAGGTTTGATCAGCCCCAGCATTTT. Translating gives CASSPDDRFDQPQHF.

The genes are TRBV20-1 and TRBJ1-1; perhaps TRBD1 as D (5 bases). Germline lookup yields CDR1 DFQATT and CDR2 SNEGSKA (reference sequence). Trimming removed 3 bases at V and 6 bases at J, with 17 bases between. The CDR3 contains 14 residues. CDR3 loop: CSARGGAGLSEAFF. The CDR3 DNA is TGCAGTGCTAGGGGCGGGGCAGGGTTGTCTGAAGCTTTCTTT.

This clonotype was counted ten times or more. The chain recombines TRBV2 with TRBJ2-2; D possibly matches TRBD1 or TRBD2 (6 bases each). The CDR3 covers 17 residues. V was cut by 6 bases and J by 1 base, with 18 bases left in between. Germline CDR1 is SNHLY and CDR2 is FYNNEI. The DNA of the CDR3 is TGTGCCAGCAGCGAATCGGGGGCGATCCTGAACACCGGGGAGCTGTTTTTT. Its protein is CASSESGAILNTGELFF. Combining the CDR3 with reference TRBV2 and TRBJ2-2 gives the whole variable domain EPEVTQTPSHQVTQMGQEVILRCVPISNHLYFYWYRQILGQKVEFLVSFYNNEISEKSEIFDDQFSVERPDGSNFTLKIRSTKLEDSAMYFCASSESGAILNTGELFFGEGSRLTVL.

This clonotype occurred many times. This chain's CDR3 is CASSYSDRADTF. In DNA form, the CDR3 reads TGTGCCAGCAGTTACTCGGACAGGGCCGACACCTTC. V usage is TRBV6-5 and J usage is TRBJ1-2; 8 bases map to TRBD1. The germline CDR1 and CDR2 sequences are MNHEY and SVGAGI. The CDR3 consists of 12 residues. Trimming at V came to 0 bases and at J to 12 bases, leaving 3 bases not matched to a gene.

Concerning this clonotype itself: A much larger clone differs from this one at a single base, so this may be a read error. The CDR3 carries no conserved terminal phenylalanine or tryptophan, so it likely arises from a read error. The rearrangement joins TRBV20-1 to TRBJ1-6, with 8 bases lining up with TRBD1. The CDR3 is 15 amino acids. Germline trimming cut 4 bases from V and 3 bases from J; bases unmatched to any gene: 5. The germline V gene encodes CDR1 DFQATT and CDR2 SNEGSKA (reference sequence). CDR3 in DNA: TGCAGTGCTACCAACAGGGGGTTCTATAATTCACCCCTCCACTCT. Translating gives CSATNRGFYNSPLHS.

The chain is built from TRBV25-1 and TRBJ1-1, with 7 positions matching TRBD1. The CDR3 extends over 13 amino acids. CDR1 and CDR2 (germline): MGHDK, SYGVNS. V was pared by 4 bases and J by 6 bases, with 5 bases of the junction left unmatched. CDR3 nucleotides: TGTGCCAGCAGTGGGACAGGCGGAGCTGAAGCTTTCTTT. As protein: CASSGTGGAEAFF.

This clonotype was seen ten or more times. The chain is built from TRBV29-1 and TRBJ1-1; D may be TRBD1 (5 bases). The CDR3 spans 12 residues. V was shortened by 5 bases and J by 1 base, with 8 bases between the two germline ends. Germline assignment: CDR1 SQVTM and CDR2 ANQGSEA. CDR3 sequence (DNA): TGCAGCGTTTATAGGGGGAACACTGAAGCTTTCTTT. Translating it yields CSVYRGNTEAFF.

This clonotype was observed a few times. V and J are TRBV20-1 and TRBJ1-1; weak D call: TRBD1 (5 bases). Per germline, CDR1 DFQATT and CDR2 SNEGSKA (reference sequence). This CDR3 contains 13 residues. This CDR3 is CRAGRAGNTEAFF. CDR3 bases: TGCAGGGCAGGGCGGGCCGGGAACACTGAAGCTTTCTTT.

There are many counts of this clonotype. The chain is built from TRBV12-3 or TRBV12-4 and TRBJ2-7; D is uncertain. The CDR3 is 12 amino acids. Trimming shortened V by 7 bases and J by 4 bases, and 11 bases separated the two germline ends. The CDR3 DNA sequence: TGTGCCAGCACCGCAAAGGGATACGAGCAGTACTTC. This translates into CASTAKGYEQYF.